This T cell receptor (beta chain) appears in the sequencing data of a study of CD8 T cells in ankylosing spondylitis. This clonotype was observed many times. Germline CDR1 and CDR2: MDHEN and SYDVKM. The CDR3 covers 18 residues. Trimming took 6 bases from V and 0 from J, leaving 18 bases between them. TCRdb passed the 5' RACE reads through MiXCR, listing each CDR3 protein once. The repertoire has 200,000 to 250,000 distinct CDR3 sequences, about 10% of them found once; the top ten carry under 7%. The sequencing input was blood, either unsorted or a sorted T cell fraction (not recorded which). This chain connects TRBV28 to TRBJ2-6, with D perhaps matching TRBD1 (7 bases). This TCR was sampled from a male donor with ankylosing spondylitis or in good health (not recorded which). DNA for the CDR3: TGTGCCAGCAGAAGGGGCGGGGACAGAATCTCTGGGGCCAACGTCCTGACTTTC. Amino acids: CASRRGGDRISGANVLTF.